These 25 T cell receptor beta chains share one sample of origin, sequenced in a study of OX40 agonist ivuxolimab in advanced cancers. The repertoire was sequenced with immunoSEQ multiplex PCR; TCRdb's copy has only in-frame clones and lacks some. Of about 58,000 clones listed, approximately 75% are singletons. The sample here was CD4+ or CD8+ T cells sorted from blood, taken in a trial of the OX40 agonist ivuxolimab. The receptors originated from an adult with an advanced solid tumor such as melanoma, head and neck, liver or kidney cancer.

This clone was recorded only once. This sequence joins TRBV19 and TRBJ1-1; D might be TRBD1 (5 bases). The CDR3 sequence is 15 residues long. Germline V lookup: CDR1 LNHDA, CDR2 SQIVND (reference sequence). The V gene lost 10 bases and the J gene lost 5 bases, with 23 bases spanning the gap. Written as DNA, the CDR3 is TGTGCCACCATCCCAAGTAGGGGCGCGAGAACTGAAGCTTTCTTT. Amino acid sequence: CATIPSRGARTEAFF.

This clone appeared a few times. V usage is TRBV19 and J usage is TRBJ1-2, with 7 bases matching TRBD1. The CDR3 is 13 amino acids. CDR1 is LNHDA and CDR2 is SQIVND in the germline V gene (reference sequence). V lost 5 bases to trimming and J lost 4 bases; unmatched junction nucleotides: 4. Here the CDR3 DNA reads TGTGCCAGTAGTCCTACAGGGGCCTATGGCTACACCTTC. This sequence encodes CASSPTGAYGYTF. Full variable domain (missing parts from reference TRBV19 and TRBJ1-2): DGGITQSPKYLFRKEGQNVTLSCEQNLNHDAMYWYRQDPGQGLRLIYYSQIVNDFQKGDIAEGYSVSREKKESFPLTVTSAQKNPTAFYLCASSPTGAYGYTFGSGTRLTVV.

The J gene is TRBJ1-4, the V gene TRBV7-9, with D perhaps TRBD1 (5 bases). The CDR3 length is 16 residues. CDR1 is SEHNR, CDR2 FQNEAQ, per germline (reference sequence). V lost 5 bases, J lost 5 bases, and 18 bases lay in between. The CDR3 region has the DNA TGTGCCAGCAGCCTTGACAGTCTCGTACTCAATGAAAAACTGTTTTTT. Translated: CASSLDSLVLNEKLFF.

This chain links TRBV1 with TRBJ2-1; the D call of TRBD2 is as the table states it, not checked on the DNA. TRBV1 is termed a pseudogene. The length of the CDR3 is 19 residues. As DNA, the CDR3 is TGCACCAGCAGCCCTAGGACTAGCGGGGGCCCAAGCTCCTACAATGAGCAGTTCTTC. As protein: CTSSPRTSGGPSSYNEQFF.

This clone was detected only a few times. This chain joins TRBV6-6 and TRBJ2-5; 8 nucleotides agree with TRBD2. This CDR3 has 14 amino acids. CDR1 is MNHNY and CDR2 is SVGAGI in the germline V gene (reference sequence). Trimming cost V 7 bases and J 2 bases; bases outside gene matches: 6. In DNA, the CDR3 is TGTGCCAGCAAGGGCGGGGGGATGCAAGAGACCCAGTACTTC. This translates into CASKGGGMQETQYF.

J is TRBJ2-1 and V is TRBV6-1; D not resolved. Per the germline V gene, CDR1 is MNHNS and CDR2 is SASEGT. The CDR3 is 12 residues long. The V end lost 0 bases, the J end lost 8 bases, and 5 bases lay between the germline ends. CDR3 protein: CASSEARHEQFF. In DNA, the CDR3 is TGTGCCAGCAGTGAAGCCCGCCATGAGCAGTTCTTC.

The sample holds a few counts of this clone. This chain links TRBV16 with TRBJ2-1; D not certain. Trimming stripped 0 bases from V and 4 bases from J, with 10 bases between. Per germline, CDR1 KGHSY and CDR2 FQNENV. The CDR3 spans 15 residues. The CDR3 region has the DNA TGTGCCAGCAGCCAATCCAGTGGGGTATACAATGAGCAGTTCTTC. Encoded protein: CASSQSSGVYNEQFF.

This clone is medium-sized in the sample. The V and J genes are TRBV5-4 and TRBJ2-7; TRBD1 agrees at 7 bases. After removal of 4 bases from V and 3 bases from J, the junction contained 4 bases not matched to a gene. The CDR3 covers 13 residues. From germline, CDR1 is SGHNT and CDR2 YYREEE (reference sequence). The CDR3: CASSQGQRYEQYF. The DNA for the CDR3 is TGTGCCAGCAGCCAGGGACAGCGCTACGAGCAGTACTTC.

The chain has TRBV19 and TRBJ1-5; 9 bases are shared with TRBD1. Losses at the gene ends were 6 bases for V and 5 bases for J; bases not matched to a gene: 11. This CDR3 has 16 amino acids. Germline assignment: CDR1 LNHDA and CDR2 SQIVND (reference sequence). Here the CDR3 reads CASSPVGDRGYQPQHF. The CDR3 coding sequence is TGTGCCAGTAGCCCCGTCGGAGACAGGGGGTATCAGCCCCAGCATTTT.

The chain has TRBV6-1 and TRBJ1-6, with a possible D match to TRBD1 (5 bases). Germline CDR1 is MNHNS and CDR2 is SASEGT. This CDR3 comprises 13 residues. Trimming removed 7 bases from V and 13 bases from J, with 17 bases in between. CDR3: CASIYRLGNPLHF. The DNA of the CDR3 is TGTGCCAGCATTTACAGGCTGGGTAACCCCCTCCACTTT.

This clone occurred once. The chain recombines TRBV5-1 with TRBJ2-1; TRBD1 is a possible D gene (6 bases). The CDR3 contains 14 residues. Germline V gives CDR1 SGHRS, CDR2 YFSETQ. V lost 0 bases and J lost 9, with 13 bases in between. The CDR3 protein is CASSLEAGVAEQFF. In nucleotides, the CDR3 is TGCGCCAGCAGCTTGGAGGCAGGGGTTGCTGAGCAGTTCTTC.

The chain recombines TRBV7-9 with TRBJ1-4; 8 nucleotides align to TRBD1. There are 15 residues in the CDR3. From germline, CDR1 is SEHNR and CDR2 FQNEAQ (reference sequence). V shed 5 bases and J 8 bases; nucleotides not matched to a gene: 10. The chain's CDR3 is CASSRTGSVGEKLFF. The CDR3 DNA is TGTGCCAGCAGCCGGACAGGGTCGGTCGGCGAAAAACTGTTTTTT.

This rearrangement joins TRBV9 to TRBJ2-1, with 8 bases aligning to TRBD2. With 2 bases clipped from V and 5 bases from J, the junction kept 12 bases outside the gene matches. Germline values: CDR1 SGDLS, CDR2 YYNGEE. This CDR3 is built from 17 residues. The CDR3 nucleotides are TGTGCCAGCAGCGTCCTCCCCGGGGGGGCGGGGAACAATGAGCAGTTCTTC. It specifies CASSVLPGGAGNNEQFF.

The chain's CDR3 is CASSPAGAGAYEQYF. Here the CDR3 DNA reads TGCGCCAGCAGCCCAGCGGGGGCAGGGGCCTACGAGCAGTACTTC. This rearrangement joins TRBV5-1 to TRBJ2-7, with TRBD2 matching over 8 bases. Germline-derived CDR1 and CDR2 are SGHRS and YFSETQ. After removal of 4 bases from V and 2 bases from J, the junction contained 8 bases not matched to a gene. The CDR3 totals 15 residues.

The J gene is TRBJ1-2, the V gene TRBV25-1; 7 positions match TRBD1. Germline CDR1 reads MGHDK; CDR2 reads SYGVNS. CDR3 size: 14 residues. Trimming removed 6 bases from V and 5 bases from J; junction bases left unmatched: 9. CDR3 region: CASSPTGVEYGYTF. The CDR3, as DNA: TGTGCCAGCAGCCCCACAGGGGTTGAATATGGCTACACCTTC.

V gene TRBV19 combines with J gene TRBJ2-2; possibly TRBD2 for D (5 bases). The V and J ends lost 3 bases and 4 bases respectively, with 12 bases between them. CDR1 is LNHDA, CDR2 SQIVND, per germline (reference sequence). The CDR3 loop spans 15 amino acids. Here the CDR3 DNA reads TGTGCCAGTAGTATCTTCGGGGTTGGCACCGGGGAGCTGTTTTTT. Encoded protein: CASSIFGVGTGELFF.

The chain combines TRBV9 with TRBJ1-2; 9 bases agree with TRBD1. Germline V gives CDR1 SGDLS, CDR2 YYNGEE. The J segment lost 6 bases and the V segment lost 4 bases, leaving 7 bases of the junction unmatched. The CDR3 has 14 amino acids. CDR3 in amino acids: CASSKPGQGDGYTF. The CDR3 DNA reads TGTGCCAGCAGCAAACCGGGACAGGGTGATGGCTACACCTTC.

The chain is built from TRBV11-2 and TRBJ2-1; 7 positions match TRBD2. Germline V gene lookup returns CDR1 SGHAT and CDR2 FQNNGV. The CDR3 totals 14 residues. V lost 4 bases to trimming and J lost 5 bases; unmatched junction nucleotides: 5. CDR3 region: CASSSTSADNEQFF. In DNA, the CDR3 is TGTGCCAGCAGCTCAACTAGCGCCGACAATGAGCAGTTCTTC.

Details on this clone: One junction end does not reproduce the germline sequence, and a read error may be involved. The chain is built from TRBV6-5 and TRBJ2-7, with a possible D match to TRBD2 (6 bases). The CDR3 sequence is 12 residues long. Germline values: CDR1 MNHEY, CDR2 SVGAGI. The CDR3 DNA reads as TGTGCCGGCAGTCCCGGGGGATACGAGCAGTACTTC. It yields the protein CAGSPGGYEQYF.

V usage is TRBV10-2 and J usage is TRBJ2-1; D unresolved. The CDR3 runs 15 residues. Trimming removed 3 bases from V and 0 bases from J, with 9 bases in between. Germline assignment: CDR1 WSHSY and CDR2 SAAADI. CDR3 loop: CASSDPVSSYNEQFF. CDR3 sequence (DNA): TGCGCCAGCAGTGACCCCGTAAGCTCCTACAATGAGCAGTTCTTC.

The gene calls are TRBV28 and TRBJ2-1; 13 nucleotides line up with TRBD2. Germline CDR1 and CDR2: MDHEN and SYDVKM. The trim removed 6 bases at V and 5 bases at J, leaving 4 bases unmatched. This CDR3 spans 15 amino acids. The CDR3 protein is CASSRGLAGDNEQFF. The CDR3 DNA reads as TGTGCCAGCAGCCGCGGACTAGCGGGGGACAATGAGCAGTTCTTC.

The chain uses TRBV19 and TRBJ2-7; 9 bases agree with TRBD1. With V trimmed by 5 bases and J by 3 bases, 2 bases remained unmatched. CDR3 size: 13 residues. Germline CDR1 is LNHDA and CDR2 is SQIVND (reference sequence). The CDR3 region has the DNA TGTGCCAGTAGTTTGGGACAGGGCTACGAGCAGTACTTC. This gives the protein CASSLGQGYEQYF. The whole variable domain, remainder taken from reference TRBV19 and TRBJ2-7, is DGGITQSPKYLFRKEGQNVTLSCEQNLNHDAMYWYRQDPGQGLRLIYYSQIVNDFQKGDIAEGYSVSREKKESFPLTVTSAQKNPTAFYLCASSLGQGYEQYFGPGTRLTVT.

This sequence joins TRBV20-1 and TRBJ2-1, with D possibly being TRBD2 (5 bases). The CDR3 spans 11 residues. CDR1 is DFQATT, CDR2 SNEGSKA, per germline (reference sequence). The CDR3, as DNA: TGCAGGGTTGGGGAGTTCAATGAGCAGTTCTTC. Translation: CRVGEFNEQFF.

The chain employs TRBV7-6 and TRBJ2-3; 16 bases fit TRBD2. With 6 bases clipped from V and 2 bases from J, the junction kept 8 bases outside the gene matches. The CDR3 runs to 18 residues. Germline V gene lookup returns CDR1 SGHVS and CDR2 FNYEAQ. CDR3 in amino acids: CASSFGTSGGAYTDTQYF. The CDR3 nucleotides are TGTGCCAGCAGTTTTGGGACTAGCGGGGGGGCCTACACAGATACGCAGTATTTT. The full variable domain, its missing parts supplied by reference TRBV7-6 and TRBJ2-3, is GAGVSQSPRYKVTKRGQDVALRCDPISGHVSLYWYRQALGQGPEFLTYFNYEAQQDKSGLPNDRFSAERPEGSISTLTIQRTEQRDSAMYRCASSFGTSGGAYTDTQYFGPGTRLTVL.

In DNA, the CDR3 is TGTGCCAGCAGCCAAGGGGGATTCGGGGCTGAAGCTTTCTTT. Its protein is CASSQGGFGAEAFF. The J gene is TRBJ1-1, the V gene TRBV4-2; D is undetermined. The germline V gene encodes CDR1 LGHNA and CDR2 YNFKEQ. V was trimmed by 1 base and J by 6 bases, leaving 12 bases between them. The CDR3 has 14 amino acids.